Listed below are T cell receptor beta chains from one sample, sequenced in a study of cytomegalovirus exposure and HLA in healthy donors. Profiling relied on immunoSEQ multiplex PCR, and the TCRdb table lists in-frame clones only, not all of them. The repertoire consists of some 200,000 clones, with about 86% occurring once and the leading ten covering approximately 2%. Sequencing used PBMCs. All receptors derive from a woman aged 30 to 39 in good health and CMV-seronegative. CDR3s include the opening cysteine and the closing phenylalanine or tryptophan. D genes are given only for firm matches. The size of a clone is reported for some rows only, either as once, few or many, or as a class for expanded clones.

j_call clone_size v_call d_call cdr3_aa cdr3_nt
TRBJ2-1 - TRBV11-2 - CASSLLPNEQFF TGTGCCAGCAGCTTACTCCCCAATGAGCAGTTCTTC
TRBJ2-1 few TRBV19 TRBD2 CASSIMASGEVEQFF TGTGCCAGTAGTATTATGGCTAGCGGGGAGGTTGAGCAGTTCTTC
TRBJ2-7 - TRBV4-3 - CASSQERSSSSYEQYF TGCGCCAGCAGCCAAGAACGGAGTAGTAGCTCCTACGAGCAGTACTTC
TRBJ2-1 - TRBV27 - CASSLGGAYNEQFF TGTGCCAGCAGTTTGGGGGGAGCGTACAATGAGCAGTTCTTC
TRBJ1-2 - TRBV19 - CASGSAYGYTF TGTGCCAGTGGTAGCGCCTATGGCTACACCTTC
TRBJ1-2 - TRBV15 - CATSRDRGGSNYGYTF TGTGCCACCAGCAGAGATCGGGGGGGGTCTAACTATGGCTACACCTTC
TRBJ2-7 - TRBV28 TRBD1 CASSPSGGIYEQYF TGTGCCAGCAGTCCCTCAGGGGGTATCTACGAGCAGTACTTC
TRBJ2-1 - TRBV6-1 - CASSAVAHGGPSNEQFF TGTGCCAGCAGTGCAGTCGCCCACGGGGGGCCGTCGAATGAGCAGTTCTTC
TRBJ1-4 - TRBV19 - CASSIVSDSEKLFF TGTGCCAGTAGTATAGTGTCGGACAGTGAAAAACTGTTTTTT
TRBJ1-1 few TRBV10-3 TRBD1 CAISESGTASTEAFF TGTGCCATCAGTGAGTCGGGGACAGCGAGCACTGAAGCTTTCTTT
TRBJ1-5 once TRBV2 - CASSSTDSIQPQHF TGTGCCAGCTCTTCCACGGACAGCATTCAGCCCCAGCATTTT
TRBJ2-1 - TRBV18 TRBD1 CASSPGQGTYNEQFF TGTGCCAGCTCACCGGGACAGGGAACCTACAATGAGCAGTTCTTC
TRBJ2-7 - TRBV10-2 TRBD2 CASSELMRGASYEQYF TGCGCCAGCAGTGAGTTAATGCGGGGGGCCTCTTACGAGCAGTACTTC
TRBJ1-6 once TRBV7-2 TRBD1 CASSLATGVRNSPLHF TGTGCCAGCAGCTTAGCCACAGGGGTGAGGAATTCACCCCTCCACTTT
TRBJ1-2 - TRBV2 - CALKRSLNYGYTF TGTGCCTTAAAGAGATCCCTTAACTATGGCTACACCTTC
TRBJ1-1 once TRBV7-9 TRBD1 CASSVPGQRANTEAFF TGTGCCAGCAGCGTCCCGGGACAGCGGGCGAACACTGAAGCTTTCTTT
TRBJ2-3 - TRBV7-9 TRBD2 CASSSRGGLAGGNTDTQYF TGTGCCAGCAGCTCCCGAGGTGGACTAGCGGGAGGTAATACAGATACGCAGTATTTT
TRBJ2-2 once TRBV9 TRBD2 CASSDPRGVVGNTGELFF TGTGCCAGCAGCGACCCCCGGGGGGTGGTCGGGAACACCGGGGAGCTGTTTTTT
TRBJ2-3 - TRBV18 - CASSPRALASTDTQYF TGTGCCAGCTCACCACGGGCCCTTGCTAGCACAGATACGCAGTATTTT
TRBJ2-3 - TRBV14 TRBD2 CASSQDVLAGRDTQYF TGTGCCAGCAGCCAAGATGTACTAGCGGGGAGGGATACGCAGTATTTT
TRBJ1-2 - TRBV28 - CASNSGVGTDYGYTF TGTGCCAGCAACTCAGGGGTAGGGACGGACTATGGCTACACCTTC
TRBJ2-7 - TRBV27 - CASSFGRGGSYEQYF TGTGCCAGCAGTTTCGGCAGGGGAGGGTCCTACGAGCAGTACTTC